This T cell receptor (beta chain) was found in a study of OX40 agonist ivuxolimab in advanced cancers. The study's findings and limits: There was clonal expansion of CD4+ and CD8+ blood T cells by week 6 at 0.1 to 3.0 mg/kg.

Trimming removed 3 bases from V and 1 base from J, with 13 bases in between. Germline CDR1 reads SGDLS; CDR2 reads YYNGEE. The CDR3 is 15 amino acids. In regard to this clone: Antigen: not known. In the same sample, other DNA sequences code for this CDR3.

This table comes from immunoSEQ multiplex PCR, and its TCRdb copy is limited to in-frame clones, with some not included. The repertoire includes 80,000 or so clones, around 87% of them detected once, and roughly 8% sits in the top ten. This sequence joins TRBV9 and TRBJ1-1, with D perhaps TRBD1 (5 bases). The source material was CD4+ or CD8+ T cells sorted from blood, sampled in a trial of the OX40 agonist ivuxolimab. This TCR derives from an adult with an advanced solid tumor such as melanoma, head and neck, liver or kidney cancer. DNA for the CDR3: TGTGCCAGCAGCGGGGGGTCGCTTGGGAACACTGAAGCTTTCTTT. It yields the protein CASSGGSLGNTEAFF.